A selection of T cell receptor beta chains follows, all from one sample in a study of T-cell memory formation after mild COVID-19. One entry per CDR3 protein, called by TCRdb with MiXCR from the 5' RACE reads. This table holds roughly 480,000 distinct CDR3 sequences, 20% to 25% found once. Sequencing was performed on PBMCs or a T cell subset sorted from them (not recorded which). These receptors were collected from an adult woman who had mild COVID-19 (a few samples of this study predate the infection). Cell type and time point are not known. CDR3s include the opening cysteine and the closing phenylalanine or tryptophan. D genes are given only for firm matches. The size of a clone is reported for some rows only, either as once, few or many, or as a class for expanded clones.

d_gene: TRBD2; abundance: .; j_gene: TRBJ2-1; v_gene: TRBV5-1; CDR3aa: CASSSGTSGEVQFF; CDR3nt: TGCGCCAGCAGCTCCGGGACTAGCGGGGAGGTGCAGTTCTTC
d_gene: .; abundance: few; j_gene: TRBJ2-1; v_gene: TRBV29-1; CDR3aa: CSAEDSSYNEQFF; CDR3nt: TGCAGCGCGGAGGACAGCTCCTACAATGAGCAGTTCTTC
d_gene: TRBD2; abundance: many; j_gene: TRBJ2-1; v_gene: TRBV3-1; CDR3aa: CASSKRSGGGSYNEQFF; CDR3nt: TGTGCCAGCAGCAAACGAAGCGGGGGGGGCTCCTACAATGAGCAGTTCTTC
d_gene: .; abundance: .; j_gene: TRBJ2-1; v_gene: TRBV6-2/TRBV6-3; CDR3aa: CASSLWGISNNEQFF; CDR3nt: TGTGCCAGCAGTCTTTGGGGGATTAGCAACAATGAGCAGTTCTTC
d_gene: TRBD2; abundance: .; j_gene: TRBJ2-5; v_gene: TRBV2; CDR3aa: CASSATLAGAPETQYF; CDR3nt: TGTGCCAGCAGCGCAACACTAGCGGGGGCCCCCGAGACCCAGTACTTC
d_gene: .; abundance: .; j_gene: TRBJ1-1; v_gene: TRBV12-3/TRBV12-4; CDR3aa: CASTPLGEWATEAFF; CDR3nt: TGTGCCAGCACACCCTTGGGGGAGTGGGCCACTGAAGCTTTCTTT
d_gene: TRBD1; abundance: few; j_gene: TRBJ2-3; v_gene: TRBV19; CDR3aa: CASSLQDRLNLRTDTQYF; CDR3nt: TGTGCCAGTAGTCTTCAGGACAGGCTAAACCTCCGCACAGATACGCAGTATTTT
d_gene: .; abundance: few; j_gene: TRBJ2-1; v_gene: TRBV27; CDR3aa: CASSLSGVVGGTLYNEQFF; CDR3nt: TGTGCCAGCAGTTTATCGGGCGTGGTGGGGGGAACCCTCTACAATGAGCAGTTCTTC
d_gene: .; abundance: .; j_gene: TRBJ2-6; v_gene: TRBV20-1; CDR3aa: CSASTGEISGANVLTF; CDR3nt: TGCAGTGCTAGTACAGGCGAGATTTCTGGGGCCAACGTCCTGACTTTC
d_gene: .; abundance: .; j_gene: TRBJ2-1; v_gene: TRBV12-3/TRBV12-4; CDR3aa: CASSPRGEQFF; CDR3nt: TGTGCCAGCAGTCCCCGGGGGGAGCAGTTCTTC
d_gene: .; abundance: .; j_gene: TRBJ2-6; v_gene: TRBV20-1; CDR3aa: CSAMPAGANVLTF; CDR3nt: TGCAGTGCTATGCCAGCGGGGGCCAACGTCCTGACTTTC
d_gene: TRBD1; abundance: few; j_gene: TRBJ1-3; v_gene: TRBV24-1; CDR3aa: CATSEQGAGNTIYF; CDR3nt: TGTGCCACCAGTGAACAGGGGGCCGGAAACACCATATATTTT
d_gene: .; abundance: .; j_gene: TRBJ2-2; v_gene: TRBV25-1; CDR3aa: CASSGGIVATTSNTGELFF; CDR3nt: TGTGCCAGCAGTGGGGGAATAGTGGCAACGACCTCGAACACCGGGGAGCTGTTTTTT
d_gene: .; abundance: few; j_gene: TRBJ2-7; v_gene: TRBV21-1; CDR3aa: CASNKPGGIEQYF; CDR3nt: TGTGCCAGCAACAAACCAGGGGGCATCGAGCAGTACTTC
d_gene: TRBD1; abundance: few; j_gene: TRBJ1-2; v_gene: TRBV4-1; CDR3aa: CASSHEGQPYGYTF; CDR3nt: TGCGCCAGCAGCCATGAGGGACAGCCCTATGGCTACACCTTC
d_gene: .; abundance: .; j_gene: TRBJ2-1; v_gene: TRBV9; CDR3aa: CASSQNQKRSSYNEQFF; CDR3nt: TGTGCCAGCAGCCAAAATCAGAAGCGGAGCTCCTACAATGAGCAGTTCTTC
d_gene: .; abundance: few; j_gene: TRBJ2-6; v_gene: TRBV19; CDR3aa: CASSIRQEILSGANVLTF; CDR3nt: TGTGCCAGTAGTATACGTCAGGAGATCCTCTCTGGGGCCAACGTCCTGACTTTC
d_gene: TRBD1; abundance: .; j_gene: TRBJ1-3; v_gene: TRBV9; CDR3aa: CASSTGQGSSGNTIYF; CDR3nt: TGTGCCAGCAGCACCGGACAGGGGTCTTCCGGAAACACCATATATTTT
d_gene: .; abundance: .; j_gene: TRBJ2-1; v_gene: TRBV5-1; CDR3aa: CASSLAARNNEQFF; CDR3nt: TGCGCCAGCAGCTTGGCCGCGAGGAACAATGAGCAGTTCTTC
d_gene: TRBD2; abundance: few; j_gene: TRBJ2-6; v_gene: TRBV5-1; CDR3aa: CASRPVTSASGANVLTF; CDR3nt: TGCGCCAGCCGACCAGTAACTAGCGCCTCTGGGGCCAACGTCCTGACTTTC
d_gene: TRBD1; abundance: .; j_gene: TRBJ1-1; v_gene: TRBV4-3; CDR3aa: CASSPRDRGIAEAFF; CDR3nt: TGCGCCAGCAGCCCCCGGGACAGGGGTATCGCTGAAGCTTTCTTT
d_gene: .; abundance: .; j_gene: TRBJ2-1; v_gene: TRBV6-4; CDR3aa: CASRRESSYNEQFF; CDR3nt: TGTGCCAGCAGGAGGGAGAGCTCCTACAATGAGCAGTTCTTC
d_gene: .; abundance: few; j_gene: TRBJ1-6; v_gene: TRBV5-1; CDR3aa: CASSDRFGSPLHF; CDR3nt: TGCGCCAGCAGCGACCGTTTCGGTTCACCCCTCCACTTT
d_gene: TRBD2; abundance: .; j_gene: TRBJ2-5; v_gene: TRBV12-3/TRBV12-4; CDR3aa: CASSSSGQGTQYF; CDR3nt: TGTGCCAGCAGTTCTAGCGGGCAAGGGACCCAGTACTTC
d_gene: .; abundance: few; j_gene: TRBJ1-6; v_gene: TRBV18; CDR3aa: CASSNRTALNSPLHF; CDR3nt: TGTGCCAGCTCTAACCGGACAGCCCTAAATTCACCCCTCCACTTT
d_gene: TRBD2; abundance: .; j_gene: TRBJ2-1; v_gene: TRBV10-3; CDR3aa: CAINPGGNEQFF; CDR3nt: TGTGCCATCAATCCGGGAGGGAATGAGCAGTTCTTC
d_gene: TRBD2; abundance: .; j_gene: TRBJ2-1; v_gene: TRBV4-2; CDR3aa: CASSQVGLAGGGYNEQFF; CDR3nt: TGTGCCAGCAGCCAAGTTGGTCTAGCGGGGGGGGGCTACAATGAGCAGTTCTTC
d_gene: .; abundance: .; j_gene: TRBJ2-2; v_gene: TRBV7-9; CDR3aa: CASSLALAGSGELFF; CDR3nt: TGTGCCAGCAGCTTAGCGCTCGCGGGATCCGGGGAGCTGTTTTTT
d_gene: .; abundance: few; j_gene: TRBJ2-5; v_gene: TRBV4-1; CDR3aa: CASARDPSQETQYF; CDR3nt: TGCGCCAGCGCTCGGGACCCCAGCCAAGAGACCCAGTACTTC
d_gene: .; abundance: few; j_gene: TRBJ2-1; v_gene: TRBV4-1; CDR3aa: CASSPTRYNEQFF; CDR3nt: TGCGCCAGCAGCCCCACCCGGTACAATGAGCAGTTCTTC
d_gene: .; abundance: .; j_gene: TRBJ2-3; v_gene: TRBV7-2; CDR3aa: CASSLVASRGDTQYF; CDR3nt: TGTGCCAGCAGCTTAGTCGCTAGCAGAGGAGATACGCAGTATTTT
d_gene: .; abundance: once; j_gene: TRBJ1-1; v_gene: TRBV18; CDR3aa: CASSPRTRTMNTEAFF; CDR3nt: TGTGCCAGCTCACCCAGAACGAGGACCATGAACACTGAAGCTTTCTTT
d_gene: TRBD2; abundance: few; j_gene: TRBJ2-3; v_gene: TRBV2; CDR3aa: CASKRERTDTQYF; CDR3nt: TGTGCCAGCAAGCGGGAGAGGACAGATACGCAGTATTTT
d_gene: .; abundance: .; j_gene: TRBJ1-4; v_gene: TRBV5-1; CDR3aa: CASSLAQNEKLFF; CDR3nt: TGCGCCAGCAGCTTGGCCCAGAATGAAAAACTGTTTTTT
d_gene: TRBD1; abundance: few; j_gene: TRBJ2-3; v_gene: TRBV7-9; CDR3aa: CASSLVLGTGMNTQYF; CDR3nt: TGTGCCAGCAGCTTAGTGTTGGGGACAGGGATGAATACGCAGTATTTT
d_gene: .; abundance: .; j_gene: TRBJ2-7; v_gene: TRBV21-1; CDR3aa: CASTKGGGPSSEQYF; CDR3nt: TGTGCCAGCACCAAGGGGGGCGGGCCCTCCTCCGAGCAGTACTTC
d_gene: .; abundance: few; j_gene: TRBJ2-3; v_gene: TRBV3-1; CDR3aa: CASSQDFSGALTDTQYF; CDR3nt: TGTGCCAGCAGCCAAGACTTCTCGGGGGCACTTACAGATACGCAGTATTTT
d_gene: .; abundance: .; j_gene: TRBJ1-1; v_gene: TRBV7-8; CDR3aa: CASSSWTENTEAFF; CDR3nt: TGTGCCAGCAGCTCGTGGACAGAGAACACTGAAGCTTTCTTT
d_gene: TRBD1; abundance: few; j_gene: TRBJ2-7; v_gene: TRBV5-6; CDR3aa: CASSLTGQGNEQYF; CDR3nt: TGTGCCAGCAGCTTAACGGGACAGGGCAACGAGCAGTACTTC
d_gene: TRBD1; abundance: few; j_gene: TRBJ1-2; v_gene: TRBV4-3; CDR3aa: CASSQEGTGRLYGYTF; CDR3nt: TGCGCCAGCAGCCAAGAAGGGACAGGTCGCCTCTATGGCTACACCTTC
d_gene: TRBD2; abundance: few; j_gene: TRBJ2-1; v_gene: TRBV7-3; CDR3aa: CASSLGLVGVHEQFF; CDR3nt: TGTGCCAGCAGCTTAGGACTAGTAGGTGTCCATGAGCAGTTCTTC
d_gene: TRBD1; abundance: .; j_gene: TRBJ2-7; v_gene: TRBV19; CDR3aa: CASSIFGTVDYEQYF; CDR3nt: TGTGCCAGTAGTATTTTTGGGACAGTTGACTACGAGCAGTACTTC
d_gene: TRBD2; abundance: .; j_gene: TRBJ2-7; v_gene: TRBV20-1; CDR3aa: CSATISGSRNEQYF; CDR3nt: TGCAGTGCTACGATTAGCGGGAGTCGCAACGAGCAGTACTTC
d_gene: .; abundance: .; j_gene: TRBJ2-1; v_gene: TRBV5-8; CDR3aa: CASSPTGLNSYNEQFF; CDR3nt: TGTGCCAGCAGCCCGACAGGATTAAACTCCTACAATGAGCAGTTCTTC
d_gene: .; abundance: few; j_gene: TRBJ1-5; v_gene: TRBV12-3/TRBV12-4; CDR3aa: CASSFKTGDQPQHF; CDR3nt: TGTGCCAGCAGTTTTAAGACAGGCGATCAGCCCCAGCATTTT
d_gene: .; abundance: .; j_gene: TRBJ2-3; v_gene: TRBV24-1; CDR3aa: CATAGRGTTDTQYF; CDR3nt: TGTGCCACCGCGGGTCGGGGGACTACAGATACGCAGTATTTT
d_gene: TRBD2; abundance: .; j_gene: TRBJ2-1; v_gene: TRBV2; CDR3aa: CASNAGTSEGEQFF; CDR3nt: TGTGCCAGCAATGCCGGGACTAGCGAGGGTGAGCAGTTCTTC
d_gene: .; abundance: .; j_gene: TRBJ1-3; v_gene: TRBV11-2; CDR3aa: CASSLDTAFGNTIYF; CDR3nt: TGTGCCAGCAGCTTAGACACGGCCTTTGGAAACACCATATATTTT